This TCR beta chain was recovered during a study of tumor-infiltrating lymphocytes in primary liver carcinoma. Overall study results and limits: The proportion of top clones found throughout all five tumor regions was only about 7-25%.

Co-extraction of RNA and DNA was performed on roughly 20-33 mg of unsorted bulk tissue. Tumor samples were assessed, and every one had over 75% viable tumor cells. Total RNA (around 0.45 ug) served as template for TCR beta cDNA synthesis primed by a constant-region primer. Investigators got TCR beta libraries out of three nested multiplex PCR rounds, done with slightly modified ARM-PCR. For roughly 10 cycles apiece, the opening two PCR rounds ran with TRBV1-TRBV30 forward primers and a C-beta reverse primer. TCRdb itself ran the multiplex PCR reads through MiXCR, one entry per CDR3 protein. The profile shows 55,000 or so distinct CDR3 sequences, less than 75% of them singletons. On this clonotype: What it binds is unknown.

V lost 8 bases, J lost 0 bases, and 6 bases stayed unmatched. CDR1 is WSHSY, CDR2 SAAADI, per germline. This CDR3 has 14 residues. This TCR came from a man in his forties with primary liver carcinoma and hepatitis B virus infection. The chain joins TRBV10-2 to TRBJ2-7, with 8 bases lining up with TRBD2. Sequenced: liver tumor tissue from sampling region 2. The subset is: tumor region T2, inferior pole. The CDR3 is CASCTAGGSYEQYF. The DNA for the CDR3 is TGCGCCAGCTGTACGGCGGGAGGCTCCTACGAGCAGTACTTC.